The rows below give T cell receptor beta chains drawn from one sample of a study of cytomegalovirus exposure and HLA in healthy donors. Here immunoSEQ multiplex PCR was the method, and the copy in TCRdb shows in-frame clones only, minus some. The sample lists 150,000 to 200,000 clones, around 83% occurring once. The specimen sequenced was PBMCs. Receptors were obtained from a woman aged 45-65 years in good health and CMV-seropositive. The CDR3 runs from the conserved cysteine through the conserved F or W.

CDR3aa	j_gene	v_gene
CSVGPSGSTDTQYF	TRBJ2-3	TRBV29-1
CASTSGGTGEATEAFF	TRBJ1-1	TRBV6-6
CASSRQGRYNEQFF	TRBJ2-1	TRBV28
CASSEKTSGSEETQYF	TRBJ2-5	TRBV6-4
CASSGTSVFYEQYF	TRBJ2-7	TRBV5-1
CATSSRTGSLGQPQHF	TRBJ1-5	TRBV15
CASSVDQGEQYF	TRBJ2-5	TRBV9
CASSSPGGEQYF	TRBJ2-7	TRBV7-9
CASSLWRSPGDTEAFF	TRBJ1-1	TRBV7-9
CASSFALHGELFF	TRBJ2-2	TRBV7-9
CATSRDLRANEKLFF	TRBJ1-4	TRBV15
CASSLDAGGSKNIQYF	TRBJ2-4	TRBV5-1
CASSSDRSDTQYF	TRBJ2-3	TRBV5-8
CASSSGQGHSGNTIYF	TRBJ1-3	TRBV5-5
CASSLRTGVKGEQYF	TRBJ2-7	TRBV11-1
CSVVGGAEQFF	TRBJ2-1	TRBV29-1
CASFRPAGLAPYNEQFF	TRBJ2-1	TRBV5-1
CASSLTGGGYGYTF	TRBJ1-2	TRBV6-1
CASTSIGGYEQYF	TRBJ2-7	TRBV5-1
CASSQDWGLVDEQYF	TRBJ2-7	TRBV4-1
CASSQDSGGPLGYTF	TRBJ1-2	TRBV4-1
CSVAPTRSNEQFF	TRBJ2-1	TRBV29-1
CAISESVEGASEAFF	TRBJ1-1	TRBV10-3
CASSPNSGNEQYF	TRBJ2-7	TRBV18
CASTMGGAWRNQPQHF	TRBJ1-5	TRBV28
CASSRGFYNEQFF	TRBJ2-1	TRBV5-6